This T cell receptor beta chain comes out of a study of cytomegalovirus exposure and HLA in healthy donors. 13 Jbeta primers and 60 Vbeta primers were used for the PCR. Libraries were prepared by immunoSEQ multiplex PCR; TCRdb keeps only in-frame clonotypes and omits some of them. The table has 200,000 or so clones, 82% seen once. There are 14 residues in the CDR3. The germline CDR1 and CDR2 sequences are MNHNY and SVGAGI (reference sequence). Trimming left V 2 bases short and J 1 base short, with 9 bases between. This clone showed up just a few times. The chain links TRBV6-6 to TRBJ2-7; no definite D call. What was sequenced was PBMCs. The source of this sequence is a woman aged 45-60 years in good health and CMV-seropositive. Here the CDR3 DNA reads TGTGCCAGCAGTTACACAGTACAATCCTACGAGCAGTACTTC. Translating gives CASSYTVQSYEQYF.